This TCR beta chain was sequenced during a study of blood T cell repertoires in COVID-19. Across the study: The samples span acute and convalescent COVID-19 from the United States, Italy and Spain.

From germline, CDR1 is MNHNS and CDR2 SASEGT. V shed 1 base, J shed 4 bases, and the junction held 13 bases outside the gene matches. The CDR3 is made up of 18 amino acids. In the authors' methods: Estimation of nucleated cell counts was performed using reference gene primer amplification. Method: immunoSEQ multiplex PCR; TCRdb's copy keeps in-frame clones and lacks some. Clone size and V and J calls were adopted from that table, with D and trimming inferred from the DNA. The sample consists of fewer than 350,000 clones, roughly 85% of them appearing once. Contact with a PCR-confirmed or clinician-diagnosed COVID-19 case occurred within 2 weeks of entry. The sample holds one count of this clone.

The sequencing input was PBMCs or T cells enriched from blood (not recorded which). The receptor was derived from a woman in her 30s who had been exposed to COVID-19. The chain links TRBV6-1 to TRBJ2-1, with 7 bases matching TRBD2. The CDR3 sequence: CASSEEASGFSLYNEQFF. The CDR3 region has the DNA TGTGCCAGCAGTGAAGAGGCTAGCGGATTCTCCCTTTACAATGAGCAGTTCTTC.